The source of this T cell receptor (beta chain) is a study of T cells of healthy individuals. V shed 2 bases and J shed 4 bases, with 9 bases lying between them. The CDR3 is made up of 14 amino acids. TCRdb used MiXCR to reprocess the 5' RACE reads, holding one entry per CDR3 protein. In the table there are 40,000 to 60,000 distinct CDR3 sequences, approximately 15% of which are singletons. The origin of this receptor is a human donor in good health. The chain employs TRBV12-3 or TRBV12-4 and TRBJ2-4; D unclear. The DNA for the CDR3 is TGTGCCAGCAGTTTATTGACGGAAAAAAACATTCAGTACTTC. It encodes CASSLLTEKNIQYF.